This T cell receptor (beta chain) was observed in a study of T-cell memory formation after mild COVID-19. Overall study: Among the donors, TCR clusters were largely specific to each donor.

MiXCR was run by TCRdb on the 5' RACE reads, yielding one entry per CDR3 protein. The repertoire holds approximately 390,000 distinct CDR3 sequences, with about 17% as singletons. This clonotype was seen ten or more times. The origin of this receptor is a young man who had mild COVID-19 (a few samples of this study predate the infection). Cell type and time point are not known. Specimen: PBMCs or a T cell subset sorted from them (not recorded which).

The CDR3 nucleotides read TGTGCCAGCACCAACCGACAGGGGACAGATACGCAGTATTTT. Translated, it gives CASTNRQGTDTQYF. The chain employs TRBV7-2 and TRBJ2-3, with 8 positions matching TRBD1. The CDR3 covers 14 residues. From germline, CDR1 is SGHTA and CDR2 FQGNSA. V lost 7 bases, J lost 3 bases, and 6 bases stayed unmatched.